The clone carrying this TCR beta chain was counted ten times or more. The CDR3 extends over 16 amino acids. CDR1 ENHRY and CDR2 SYGVKD come from the germline V gene. V gave up 6 bases and J gave up 5 bases; unmatched junction bases: 13. Each CDR3 protein gets one entry after TCRdb re-called the RT-PCR reads with MiXCR. The table records more than 550,000 distinct CDR3 sequences, 12% to 15% of them present only once. Source material: memory CD4+ T cells from blood. The clonotype originates from a female donor in good health, serving as a healthy control. The rearrangement joins TRBV10-3 to TRBJ2-7; 10 bases agree with TRBD2. The CDR3 sequence is CAIRKGASGGRNEQYF. CDR3 coding DNA: TGTGCCATCAGGAAGGGGGCTAGCGGGGGCCGGAACGAGCAGTACTTC.